What follows are 18 T cell receptor beta chains derived from one specimen sequenced in a study of human T cells and chemical hapten exposure. TCRdb recomputed calls from the RACE reads with MiXCR, one row per CDR3 protein. The sample has 95,000 to 150,000 distinct CDR3 sequences; over 9% are singletons. Noted time point: patch test 3, about 24 weeks after DPC sensitization. Treatment here: therapeutic diphenylcyclopropenone sensitization with weekly scalp DPC. Sequenced material: whole blood, taken in connection with sensitization to the hapten diphenylcyclopropenone (DPC). The origin of the receptors is a woman between 45 and 65 years old with alopecia areata. Some clones in this sample may be carry-over from other donors' samples.

This clonotype was detected many times. The chain recombines TRBV29-1 with TRBJ2-3; D not resolved. The V gene lost 7 bases and the J gene lost 0 bases, with 11 bases spanning the gap. CDR3 length: 13 residues. Germline V gene sequence: CDR1 SQVTM, CDR2 ANQGSEA. CDR3 sequence (DNA): TGCAGCGCGTACCTTCCTAGCACAGATACGCAGTATTTT. Its protein is CSAYLPSTDTQYF.

The J gene is TRBJ1-5, the V gene TRBV6-2 or TRBV6-3, with TRBD1 matching 7 bases. Germline CDR1 is MNHEY and CDR2 is SVGEGT. After removal of 6 bases from V and 0 bases from J, the junction contained 8 bases not matched to a gene. This CDR3 spans 16 amino acids. CDR3 nucleotide sequence: TGTGCCAGCAGCTCCGACAGGGTTGTTAGCAATCAGCCCCAGCATTTT. Encoded protein: CASSSDRVVSNQPQHF.

This clonotype was picked up many times. V usage is TRBV18 and J usage is TRBJ2-7, with D possibly matching TRBD2 (5 bases). CDR1 is KGHSH, CDR2 LQKENI, per germline. Trimming shortened V by 6 bases and J by 4 bases, and 13 bases separated the two germline ends. The CDR3 contains 13 residues. CDR3 in amino acids: CASSPGGGYEQYF. As DNA, the CDR3 is TGTGCCAGCTCCCCCGGCGGAGGTTACGAGCAGTACTTC.

The chain carries TRBV29-1 and TRBJ2-3; 11 bases fit TRBD2. CDR1 is SQVTM and CDR2 is ANQGSEA in the germline V gene. V dropped 3 bases and J dropped 2; count of bases not matched to a gene: 16. The CDR3 is made up of 19 amino acids. CDR3 region: CSVDGLAGGLNPDTDTQYF. The DNA for the CDR3 is TGCAGCGTTGACGGGCTAGCGGGGGGACTTAACCCAGACACAGATACGCAGTATTTT.

This clonotype was observed at least ten times. The chain carries TRBV4-1 and TRBJ2-1, with D perhaps being TRBD1 or TRBD2 (5 bases each). Trimming took 0 bases from V and 0 from J, leaving 9 bases between them. The germline gives CDR1 MGHRA, CDR2 YSYEKL. The CDR3 runs to 16 residues. The DNA of the CDR3 is TGCGCCAGCAGCCAAGATTGGGGGAGCTCCTACAATGAGCAGTTCTTC. Protein: CASSQDWGSSYNEQFF.

The chain carries TRBV27 and TRBJ1-5; weak D call: TRBD1 (6 bases). The germline CDR1 and CDR2 sequences are MNHEY and SMNVEV (reference sequence). The CDR3 is 16 residues long. V dropped 3 bases and J dropped 6 bases, with 18 bases sitting between them. CDR3 DNA: TGTGCCAGCAGTTTCCCGAGCCACAGGGATGGTCAGCCCCAGCATTTT. Translation: CASSFPSHRDGQPQHF.

This clonotype has more than one count but fewer than ten. The CDR3 DNA reads as TGCAGCGTTCCGGGACAGGGGTCCGACAATGAGCAGTTCTTC. This translates into CSVPGQGSDNEQFF. The chain recombines TRBV29-1 with TRBJ2-1; 10 bases map to TRBD1. The CDR3 consists of 14 residues. The germline V gene has CDR1 SQVTM and CDR2 ANQGSEA. Trimming took 5 bases from V and 5 from J; bases not matched to a gene: 6.

This clonotype was counted a few times. The chain carries TRBV7-9 and TRBJ1-1; 11 bases line up with TRBD1. V dropped 5 bases and J dropped 3; count of bases not matched to a gene: 5. The CDR3 has 15 amino acids. The germline gives CDR1 SEHNR, CDR2 FQNEAQ (reference sequence). The CDR3 DNA is TGTGCCAGCAGCCAGGACAGGGGGCTCGACACTGAAGCTTTCTTT. Translation gives CASSQDRGLDTEAFF.

This clonotype was seen only a few times. CDR3 bases: TGTGCCAGCAGCGTAGGAGGGGGGGGCTCCTACAATGAGCAGTTCTTC. It specifies CASSVGGGGSYNEQFF. The chain combines TRBV9 with TRBJ2-1, with TRBD2 as a possible D gene (7 bases). Trimming took off 0 bases at V and 0 bases at J, with 10 bases between the two ends. CDR1 is SGDLS, CDR2 YYNGEE, per germline. The CDR3 loop spans 16 amino acids.

In this sample, this clonotype turned up many times. The gene calls are TRBV12-3 or TRBV12-4 and TRBJ2-3, with 7 nucleotides matching TRBD1. This CDR3 spans 16 amino acids. The V gene end was trimmed by 2 bases and the J gene end by 0 bases; junction bases not matched to a gene: 5. The CDR3 nucleotides are TGTGCCAGCAGTTTACTGGGACAGCCTAGCACAGATACGCAGTATTTT. It translates to CASSLLGQPSTDTQYF.

This clonotype was counted at least ten times. This sequence joins TRBV11-2 and TRBJ2-3, with D uncertain. V lost 6 bases and J 4 bases, leaving 5 bases between the germline ends. The CDR3 spans 11 residues. The V gene's germline CDR1 is SGHAT and CDR2 FQNNGV. The CDR3 here is CASRSPDTQYF. CDR3 nucleotides: TGTGCCAGCAGGTCCCCAGATACGCAGTATTTT.

This clonotype was counted many times. The CDR3 sequence: CASSSGLAGGNEQFF. DNA of the CDR3: TGTGCCAGCAGCTCCGGACTAGCGGGGGGGAATGAGCAGTTCTTC. V and J are TRBV13 and TRBJ2-1; 15 nucleotides match TRBD2. The CDR3 spans 15 residues. After removal of 4 bases from V and 7 bases from J, the junction contained 2 bases not matched to a gene. CDR1 and CDR2 (germline): PRHDT, FYEKMQ (reference sequence).

This rearrangement joins TRBV29-1 to TRBJ1-5; TRBD1 matches at 7 bases. Losses at the gene ends were 6 bases for V and 1 base for J; bases not matched to a gene: 9. The CDR3 runs to 15 residues. Germline V gene lookup returns CDR1 SQVTM and CDR2 ANQGSEA. DNA for the CDR3: TGCAGCGTCGGGACCATGGACAGGAGCAATCAGCCCCAGCATTTT. Translating it yields CSVGTMDRSNQPQHF.

This clonotype was detected only a few times. This chain links TRBV7-8 with TRBJ1-4; 7 bases are shared with TRBD1. The V gene end was trimmed by 6 bases and the J gene end by 2 bases; junction bases not matched to a gene: 6. Germline CDR1 SGHVS, CDR2 FQNEAQ. This CDR3 is built from 15 residues. This CDR3 reads CASRETGWTNEKLFF. The DNA of the CDR3 is TGTGCCAGCAGGGAGACAGGGTGGACTAATGAAAAACTGTTTTTT.

The V gene is TRBV29-1, the J gene TRBJ2-3; D ambiguous. This CDR3 spans 9 amino acids. CDR1 SQVTM and CDR2 ANQGSEA come from the germline V gene. Trimming stripped 4 bases from V and 6 bases from J, with 2 bases between. The CDR3 coding sequence is TGCAGCGTTGGGGATACGCAGTATTTT. This translates into CSVGDTQYF.

The sample holds a few counts of this clonotype. The chain employs TRBV11-2 and TRBJ2-7; D gene unclear. The CDR3 totals 13 residues. V shed 5 bases and J shed 2 bases, with 10 bases lying between them. Looked up from germline, CDR1 is SGHAT and CDR2 is FQNNGV. This CDR3 reads CASSLLQTYEQYF. As DNA, the CDR3 is TGTGCCAGCAGCCTCCTTCAGACCTACGAGCAGTACTTC. Filled out from reference TRBV11-2 and TRBJ2-7, the complete variable domain reads EAGVAQSPRYKIIEKRQSVAFWCNPISGHATLYWYQQILGQGPKLLIQFQNNGVVDDSQLPKDRFSAERLKGVDSTLKIQPAKLEDSAVYLCASSLLQTYEQYFGPGTRLTVT.

The chain is built from TRBV9 and TRBJ2-3; D call uncertain. The CDR3 has 16 residues. Germline CDR1 SGDLS, CDR2 YYNGEE. Trimming took 3 bases from V and 2 from J, leaving 16 bases between them. DNA of the CDR3: TGTGCCAGCAGCGCCCAAACAGATATAACCACAGATACGCAGTATTTT. Protein: CASSAQTDITTDTQYF.

This clonotype appeared many times. The gene calls are TRBV21-1 and TRBJ2-3; the table calls TRBD1, which could not be checked here. TRBV21-1 is a pseudogene. The CDR3 sequence is 14 residues long. Written as DNA, the CDR3 is TGTGCCAGCAGCAAGGACCCCGGGTCTGCTACGCAGTATTTT. This sequence encodes CASSKDPGSATQYF.